Presented here are 22 T cell receptor beta chains from one specimen sequenced in a study of blood T cells in healthy people across ages. Then a second PCR, running about 6 to 11 cycles, was carried out with a sample-barcoded 5' primer and a J-beta primer mix. Each CDR3 protein is one row after TCRdb ran MiXCR on the 5' RACE reads. The sample holds about 720,000 distinct CDR3 sequences, about a fifth seen once. Sequenced sample: blood. The receptors shown here come from a man in his sixties or seventies in good health.

This clonotype was seen a handful of times. Here the CDR3 DNA reads TGTGCCAGCAGGCGGGGGAGTTTCACAGATACGCAGTATTTT. It specifies CASRRGSFTDTQYF. The rearrangement links TRBV6-5 to TRBJ2-3; 7 nucleotides match TRBD2. V lost 6 bases, J lost 2 bases, and 5 bases stayed unmatched. The CDR3 runs 14 residues. Germline V CDR1 and CDR2: MNHEY, SVGAGI.

This clonotype appeared a few times. V gene TRBV4-3 combines with J gene TRBJ2-1, with D unclear. The germline V gene has CDR1 LGHNA and CDR2 YSLEER. With 0 bases removed from V and 4 bases from J, the gap between germline ends came to 16 bases. This CDR3 is 17 amino acids long. In DNA, the CDR3 is TGCGCCAGCAGCCAAGACTGGGTTCCCCGGGCATACAATGAGCAGTTCTTC. It codes for CASSQDWVPRAYNEQFF.

The V gene is TRBV7-2, the J gene TRBJ2-3, with 14 bases fitting TRBD2. CDR3 size: 15 residues. Germline V CDR1 and CDR2: SGHTA, FQGNSA. The trim removed 7 bases at V and 1 base at J, leaving 1 base unmatched. Here the CDR3 reads CASKGLAGGTDTQYF. The CDR3 region has the DNA TGTGCCAGCAAGGGACTAGCGGGGGGCACAGATACGCAGTATTTT.

The chain couples TRBV6-1 to TRBJ2-3; 7 bases are shared with TRBD1. Per germline, CDR1 MNHNS and CDR2 SASEGT. The CDR3 has 13 amino acids. Losses at the gene ends were 11 bases for V and 6 bases for J; bases not matched to a gene: 11. The CDR3, as DNA: TGTGCCTCCAAGAAGGGGGCTGTGGATACGCAGTATTTT. Encoded protein: CASKKGAVDTQYF.

In its sample, this clonotype was seen a few times. J is TRBJ2-1 and V is TRBV20-1, with 11 bases aligning to TRBD1. CDR3 length: 15 residues. V was pared by 1 base and J by 5 bases, with 4 bases of the junction left unmatched. Germline CDR1 reads DFQATT; CDR2 reads SNEGSKA (reference sequence). The CDR3: CSARGGTGGHNEQFF. CDR3 coding DNA: TGCAGTGCTAGAGGGGGGACAGGGGGTCACAATGAGCAGTTCTTC.

Only a few counts were recorded for this clonotype. The chain couples TRBV10-3 to TRBJ1-2; D call uncertain. The germline V gene has CDR1 ENHRY and CDR2 SYGVKD. This CDR3 comprises 12 residues. V was clipped by 1 base and J by 10 bases, with 10 bases between them. CDR3 protein: CAISELRGDYTF. In nucleotides, the CDR3 is TGTGCCATCAGTGAGTTGCGGGGAGACTACACCTTC.

The genes are TRBV19 and TRBJ1-2, with 10 bases that match TRBD1. CDR3 length equals 16 residues. Germline V gene data show CDR1 as LNHDA and CDR2 as SQIVND (reference sequence). Trimming at V came to 0 bases and at J to 7 bases, leaving 8 bases not matched to a gene. The CDR3 coding sequence is TGTGCCAGTAGTATAGACCGGGCCGGGACAGGGGTTGGCTACACCTTC. This translates into CASSIDRAGTGVGYTF.

V is TRBV13 and J is TRBJ2-5, with 9 bases lining up with TRBD2. The CDR3 has 16 amino acids. Germline V CDR1 and CDR2: PRHDT, FYEKMQ (reference sequence). Germline trimming cut 3 bases from V and 4 bases from J; bases unmatched to any gene: 9. CDR3 protein: CASSLVRGGAPETQYF. DNA for the CDR3: TGTGCCAGCAGCTTGGTTCGCGGGGGGGCCCCAGAGACCCAGTACTTC. The whole variable domain, remainder taken from reference TRBV13 and TRBJ2-5, is AAGVIQSPRHLIKEKRETATLKCYPIPRHDTVYWYQQGPGQDPQFLISFYEKMQSDKGSIPDRFSAQQFSDYHSELNMSSLELGDSALYFCASSLVRGGAPETQYFGPGTRLLVL.

This clonotype turned up a few times. This chain links TRBV3-1 with TRBJ2-3, with D tentatively TRBD1 or TRBD2 (5 bases each). The CDR3 has 15 residues. Germline CDR1 and CDR2: LGHDT and YNNKEL (reference sequence). Trimming stripped 2 bases from V and 4 bases from J, with 13 bases between. CDR3 region: CASSQMVGVADTQYF. In DNA, the CDR3 is TGTGCCAGCAGCCAAATGGTGGGGGTCGCAGATACGCAGTATTTT.

This clonotype was found a few times. The CDR3 bases are TGTGCCAGCAGTTTAGGGACAGGGAAGAATACCGGGGAGCTGTTTTTT. Protein product: CASSLGTGKNTGELFF. The chain uses TRBV12-3 or TRBV12-4 and TRBJ2-2, with TRBD1 matching 8 bases. The CDR3 is 16 residues long. J gave up 5 bases and V 1 base, and 6 bases lay outside the gene matches.

The chain joins TRBV28 to TRBJ1-6, with D unresolved. The CDR3 spans 14 residues. From germline, CDR1 is MDHEN and CDR2 SYDVKM. V gave up 3 bases and J gave up 7 bases, with 10 bases separating them. The DNA of the CDR3 is TGTGCCAGCAGTTTTCAAACTGGGAATTCACCCCTCCACTTT. The encoded protein is CASSFQTGNSPLHF.

The CDR3 coding sequence is TGTGCCAGCAGCTCGCTAGCGGGAAACGAACACAATGAGCAGTTCTTC. Its protein is CASSSLAGNEHNEQFF. This chain joins TRBV7-3 and TRBJ2-1, with 9 bases lining up with TRBD2. The CDR3 consists of 16 residues. Germline CDR1 reads SGHTA; CDR2 reads FQGTGA. The V segment lost 4 bases and the J segment 5 bases; nucleotides outside the gene matches: 9. Looking up the rest from reference TRBV7-3 and TRBJ2-1 gives the full variable domain: GAGVSQTPSNKVTEKGKYVELRCDPISGHTALYWYRQSLGQGPEFLIYFQGTGAADDSGLPNDRFFAVRPEGSVSTLKIQRTERGDSAVYLCASSSLAGNEHNEQFFGPGTRLTVL.

This clonotype was observed many times. The chain uses TRBV7-2 and TRBJ2-4; D is undetermined. The germline CDR1 and CDR2 sequences are SGHTA and FQGNSA. The CDR3 contains 15 residues. Trimming took off 5 bases at V and 0 bases at J, with 11 bases between the two ends. In DNA form, the CDR3 reads TGTGCCAGCAGCGCAGACCCGTTAGCCAAAAACATTCAGTACTTC. The encoded protein is CASSADPLAKNIQYF.

The chain recombines TRBV12-3 or TRBV12-4 with TRBJ1-3, with TRBD1 as a possible D gene (5 bases). Between the trimmed V and J ends, which lost 7 bases and 0 bases, there was a span of 10 bases. CDR3 length: 14 amino acids. CDR3 coding DNA: TGTGCCAGCAAGGCGGGGGACTCTGGAAACACCATATATTTT. This sequence encodes CASKAGDSGNTIYF.

This clonotype was counted a few times. V is TRBV20-1 and J is TRBJ1-5; possible D gene TRBD1, 6 bases. There are 15 residues in the CDR3. Germline CDR1 and CDR2: DFQATT and SNEGSKA (reference sequence). V dropped 0 bases and J dropped 5 bases, with 14 bases sitting between them. The CDR3, as DNA: TGCAGTGCTAGAGATATCACTCAGGGGTATCAGCCCCAGCATTTT. Its protein product is CSARDITQGYQPQHF.

The chain combines TRBV5-1 with TRBJ2-7; no reliable D call. Deletions cut 8 bases from V and 1 base from J, with 13 bases between. The CDR3 is made up of 13 amino acids. Germline loops: CDR1 SGHRS, CDR2 YFSETQ. CDR3 sequence: CASTPVGSYEQYF. The CDR3 nucleotides read TGCGCCAGTACCCCAGTTGGTTCCTACGAGCAGTACTTC. The variable domain in full, with the rest retrieved from reference TRBV5-1 and TRBJ2-7, is KAGVTQTPRYLIKTRGQQVTLSCSPISGHRSVSWYQQTPGQGLQFLFEYFSETQRNKGNFPGRFSGRQFSNSRSEMNVSTLELGDSALYLCASTPVGSYEQYFGPGTRLTVT.

CDR3 in amino acids: CSVEGRGANYGYTF. CDR3 sequence (DNA): TGCAGCGTTGAAGGCCGGGGGGCCAACTATGGCTACACCTTC. V and J are TRBV29-1 and TRBJ1-2; perhaps TRBD1 as D (6 bases). The germline V gene encodes CDR1 SQVTM and CDR2 ANQGSEA. V lost 1 base to trimming and J lost 2 bases, with 11 bases between them. This CDR3 contains 14 residues.

The chain has TRBV27 and TRBJ2-5; 12 bases align to TRBD1. Germline V lookup: CDR1 MNHEY, CDR2 SMNVEV (reference sequence). V gave up 0 bases and J gave up 5 bases; unmatched junction bases: 7. The CDR3 has 17 residues. The CDR3 bases are TGTGCCAGCAGTTTATCATGGGACAGGGGGCGCGGGGAGACCCAGTACTTC. It yields the protein CASSLSWDRGRGETQYF.

This clonotype was found a few times. The chain combines TRBV2 with TRBJ2-7, with 9 bases aligning to TRBD2. The trim removed 5 bases at V and 4 bases at J, leaving 6 bases unmatched. Looked up from germline, CDR1 is SNHLY and CDR2 is FYNNEI. This CDR3 spans 14 amino acids. CDR3 region: CASSKGLAEYEQYV. The DNA of the CDR3 is TGTGCCAGCAGTAAGGGACTAGCAGAGTACGAGCAGTACGTC.

This clonotype was detected only a few times. The chain employs TRBV6-4 and TRBJ1-2, with D unresolved. The CDR3 is 16 residues long. In germline, CDR1 is MRHNA, CDR2 SNTAGT. Trimming left V 3 bases short and J 4 bases short, with 18 bases between. The DNA of the CDR3 is TGTGCCAGCAGTGAGAGTATCCGTTCAAGACCCTATGGCTACACCTTC. This encodes CASSESIRSRPYGYTF.

Only a few counts were recorded for this clonotype. The V gene is TRBV24-1, the J gene TRBJ2-3; 7 nucleotides line up with TRBD1. V dropped 3 bases and J dropped 2; count of bases not matched to a gene: 4. This CDR3 has 15 amino acids. CDR1 and CDR2 (germline): KGHDR, SFDVKD. This chain's CDR3 is CATSDKGAYTDTQYF. In DNA form, the CDR3 reads TGTGCCACCAGTGATAAGGGGGCGTACACAGATACGCAGTATTTT.

The CDR3 loop is CASSQAFWAGGQDTQYF. CDR3 coding DNA: TGTGCCAGCAGCCAAGCTTTTTGGGCGGGGGGGCAAGATACGCAGTATTTT. This chain links TRBV3-1 with TRBJ2-3; 9 nucleotides match TRBD2. Trimming cost V 1 base and J 5 bases; bases outside gene matches: 10. Per germline, CDR1 LGHDT and CDR2 YNNKEL (reference sequence). The CDR3 has 17 residues.